In its sample, the clone carrying this T cell receptor beta chain was seen a few times. The antigen is unknown. Only in-frame clones appear in the TCRdb table, and some are missing; sequencing was by immunoSEQ multiplex PCR. The sample records approximately 70,000 clones, 80% to 90% being singletons. The V end was cut by 4 bases, the J end by 3 bases, with 9 bases between. The CDR3 has 13 amino acids. Germline-derived CDR1 and CDR2 are ENHRY and SYGVKD. This entry comes from a study of a mutant IDH1 vaccine in newly diagnosed glioma. Study in general: Before enrollment, the patients had been treated with radiotherapy alone, temozolomide alone, or both together. Most of them had received both. Overall study results and limits: Vaccine-induced immune responses were detected in approximately 93% of patients.

Documented time point: baseline, week 1 (first vaccination visit). The sample's treatment: pre-vaccination baseline after standard-of-care therapy. Each tumor in the donors was a new WHO grade 3 or 4 astrocytoma, IDH1-mutant and ATRX-lost. Sequences were derived from PBMCs, sampled from a glioma patient treated with radiotherapy, temozolomide or both. The receptor's source is a man younger than 40 with glioma. The V and J genes are TRBV10-3 and TRBJ1-1, with D maybe TRBD1 (6 bases). The CDR3 nucleotides read TGTGCCATCAGTGGACAGGAAGACACTGAAGCTTTCTTT. This translates into CAISGQEDTEAFF.